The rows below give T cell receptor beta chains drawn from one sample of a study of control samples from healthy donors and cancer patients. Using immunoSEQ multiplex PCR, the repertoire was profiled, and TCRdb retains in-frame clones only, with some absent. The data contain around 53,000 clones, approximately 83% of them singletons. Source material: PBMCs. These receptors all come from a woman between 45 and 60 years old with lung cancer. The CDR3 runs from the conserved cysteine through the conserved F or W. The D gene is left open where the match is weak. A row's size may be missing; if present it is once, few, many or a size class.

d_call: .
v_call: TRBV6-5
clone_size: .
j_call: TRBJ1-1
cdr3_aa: CASSYGAGVIPEAFF
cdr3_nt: TGTGCCAGCAGTTACGGTGCGGGGGTGATCCCTGAAGCTTTCTTT

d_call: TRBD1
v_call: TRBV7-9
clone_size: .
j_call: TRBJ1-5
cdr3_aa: CASSSTGAVGNQPQHF
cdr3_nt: TGTGCCAGCAGCTCCACAGGGGCGGTGGGCAATCAGCCCCAGCATTTT

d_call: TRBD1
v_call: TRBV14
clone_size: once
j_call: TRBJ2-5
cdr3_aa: CASSQGGGGPRAGTQYF
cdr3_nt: TGTGCCAGCAGCCAAGGAGGGGGCGGGCCCCGGGCGGGGACCCAGTACTTC

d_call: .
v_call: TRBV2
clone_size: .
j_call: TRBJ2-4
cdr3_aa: CASSIQGENIQYF
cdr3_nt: TGTGCCAGCAGTATACAGGGCGAAAACATTCAGTACTTC

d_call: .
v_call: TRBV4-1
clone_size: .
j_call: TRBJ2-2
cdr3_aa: CASSPWGITGELFF
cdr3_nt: TGCGCCAGCAGTCCTTGGGGGATTACCGGGGAGCTGTTTTTT

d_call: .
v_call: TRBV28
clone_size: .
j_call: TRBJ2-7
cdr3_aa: CASSLSGAGSYEQYF
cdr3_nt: TGTGCCAGCAGTTTATCCGGGGCGGGCTCCTACGAGCAGTACTTC

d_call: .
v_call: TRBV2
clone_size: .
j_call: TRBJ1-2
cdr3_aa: CASGKQGWDYGYTF
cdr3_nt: TGTGCCAGTGGGAAACAGGGATGGGACTATGGCTACACCTTC

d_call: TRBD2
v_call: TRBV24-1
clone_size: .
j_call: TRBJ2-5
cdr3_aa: CATSDELAGGETQYF
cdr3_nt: TGTGCCACCAGTGACGAACTAGCGGGAGGGGAGACCCAGTACTTC

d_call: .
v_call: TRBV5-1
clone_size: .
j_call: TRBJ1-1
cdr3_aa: CASRQGQNTEAFF
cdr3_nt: TGCGCCAGCAGACAAGGACAGAACACTGAAGCTTTCTTT

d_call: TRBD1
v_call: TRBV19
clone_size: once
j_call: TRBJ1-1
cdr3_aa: CASSMGQLNTEAFF
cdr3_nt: TGTGCCAGTAGTATGGGACAGTTGAACACTGAAGCTTTCTTT

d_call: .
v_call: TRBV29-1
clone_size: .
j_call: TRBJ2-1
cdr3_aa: CSVGQTYNEQFF
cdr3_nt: TGCAGCGTTGGACAGACCTACAATGAGCAGTTCTTC

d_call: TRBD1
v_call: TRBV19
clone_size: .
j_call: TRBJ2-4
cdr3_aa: CASSTRQGPKEYF
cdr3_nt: TGTGCCAGTAGTACACGACAGGGACCGAAGGAGTACTTC

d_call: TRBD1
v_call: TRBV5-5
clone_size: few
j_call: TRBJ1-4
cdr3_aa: CASSLEVQGVEKLFF
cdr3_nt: TGTGCCAGCAGCTTGGAGGTTCAGGGGGTAGAAAAACTGTTTTTT

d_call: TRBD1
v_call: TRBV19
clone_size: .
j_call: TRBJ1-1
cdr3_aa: CASSLSDRAVNTEAFF
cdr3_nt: TGTGCCAGTAGCCTCTCTGACAGGGCGGTAAATACTGAAGCTTTCTTT

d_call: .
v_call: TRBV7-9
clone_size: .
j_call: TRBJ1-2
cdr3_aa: CASSLGEGSYGYTF
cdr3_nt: TGTGCCAGCAGCTTAGGGGAAGGCTCCTATGGCTACACCTTC

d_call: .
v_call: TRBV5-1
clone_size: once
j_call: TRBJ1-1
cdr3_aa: CASSIDRNTEAFF
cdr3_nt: TGCGCCAGCAGCATAGACAGGAACACTGAAGCTTTCTTT

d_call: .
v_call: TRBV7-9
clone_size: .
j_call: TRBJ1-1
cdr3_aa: CASSSQGGTEAFF
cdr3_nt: TGTGCCAGCAGCTCACAGGGTGGGACTGAAGCTTTCTTT

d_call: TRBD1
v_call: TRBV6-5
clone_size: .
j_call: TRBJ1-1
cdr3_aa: CASSSRQGAGNTEAFF
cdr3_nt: TGTGCCAGCAGTTCCAGACAGGGCGCGGGGAACACTGAAGCTTTCTTT

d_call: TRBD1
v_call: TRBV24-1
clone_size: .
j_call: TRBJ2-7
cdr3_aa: CATSDTGQGTYEQYF
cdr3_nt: TGTGCCACCAGTGATACGGGACAGGGGACCTACGAGCAGTACTTC

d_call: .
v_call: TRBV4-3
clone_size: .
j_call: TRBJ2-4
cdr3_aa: CASSPRRIQYF
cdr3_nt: TGCGCCAGCAGCCCCAGGCGCATTCAGTACTTC

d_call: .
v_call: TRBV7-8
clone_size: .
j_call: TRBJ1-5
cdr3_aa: CASSSTVGNQPQHF
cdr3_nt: TGTGCCAGCAGCTCCACTGTCGGTAATCAGCCCCAGCATTTT

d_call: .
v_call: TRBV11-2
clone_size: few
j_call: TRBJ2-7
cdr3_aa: CASSLFRTTEYEQYF
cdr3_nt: TGTGCCAGCAGCTTATTCCGGACTACTGAGTACGAGCAGTACTTC

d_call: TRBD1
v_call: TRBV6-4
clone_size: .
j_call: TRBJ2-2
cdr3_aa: CASTGDRGPGELFF
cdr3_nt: TGTGCCAGCACCGGGGACAGGGGGCCCGGGGAGCTGTTTTTT

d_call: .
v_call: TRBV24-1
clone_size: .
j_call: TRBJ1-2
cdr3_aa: CATSPTGNYGYTF
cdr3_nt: TGTGCCACCAGTCCTACAGGGAACTATGGCTACACCTTC

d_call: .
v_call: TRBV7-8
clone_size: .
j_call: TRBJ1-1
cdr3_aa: CASSPWGYTEAFF
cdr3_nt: TGTGCCAGCAGCCCCTGGGGGTACACTGAAGCTTTCTTT

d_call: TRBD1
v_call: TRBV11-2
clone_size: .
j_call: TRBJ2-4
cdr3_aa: CASSSGTGNIQYF
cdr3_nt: TGTGCCAGCAGCTCTGGGACAGGCAACATTCAGTACTTC

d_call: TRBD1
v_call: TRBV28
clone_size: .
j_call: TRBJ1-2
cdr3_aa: CASSSTGGYYGYTF
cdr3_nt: TGTGCCAGCAGTTCGACAGGGGGCTACTATGGCTACACCTTC

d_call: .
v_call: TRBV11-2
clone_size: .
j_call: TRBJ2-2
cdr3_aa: CASSLLRANTGELFF
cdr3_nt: TGTGCCAGCAGCTTACTCCGTGCGAACACCGGGGAGCTGTTTTTT

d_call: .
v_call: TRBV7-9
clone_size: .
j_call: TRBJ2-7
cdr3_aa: CASSSITGEQYF
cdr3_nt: TGTGCCAGCAGCTCGATTACTGGCGAGCAGTACTTC

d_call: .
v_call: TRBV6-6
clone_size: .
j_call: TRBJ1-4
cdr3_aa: CATTDPATNEKLFF
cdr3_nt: TGTGCCACCACGGATCCTGCAACTAATGAAAAACTGTTTTTT

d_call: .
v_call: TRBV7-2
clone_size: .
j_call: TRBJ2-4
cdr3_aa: CASSPLLGPEAKNIQYF
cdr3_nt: TGTGCCAGCAGCCCCCTTTTGGGTCCTGAGGCCAAAAACATTCAGTACTTC

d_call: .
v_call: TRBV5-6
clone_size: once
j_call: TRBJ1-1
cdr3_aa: CASSSIGGAPLTEAFF
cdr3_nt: TGTGCCAGCAGCTCGATCGGGGGAGCCCCTCTGACTGAAGCTTTCTTT

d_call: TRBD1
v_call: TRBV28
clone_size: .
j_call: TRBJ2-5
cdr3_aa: CASSPRDRVETQYF
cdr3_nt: TGTGCCAGCAGCCCACGCGACAGGGTAGAGACCCAGTACTTC

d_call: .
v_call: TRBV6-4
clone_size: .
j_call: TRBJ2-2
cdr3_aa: CASSAQGNGELFF
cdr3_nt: TGTGCCAGCAGTGCTCAGGGAAACGGGGAGCTGTTTTTT

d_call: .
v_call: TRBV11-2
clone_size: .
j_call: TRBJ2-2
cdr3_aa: CASSSATGGTGELFF
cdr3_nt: TGTGCCAGCAGCTCTGCCACAGGTGGAACCGGGGAGCTGTTTTTT

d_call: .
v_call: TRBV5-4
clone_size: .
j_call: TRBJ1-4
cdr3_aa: CASSLWGGPAFNEKLFF
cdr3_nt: TGTGCCAGCAGCTTGTGGGGGGGGCCAGCCTTTAATGAAAAACTGTTTTTT

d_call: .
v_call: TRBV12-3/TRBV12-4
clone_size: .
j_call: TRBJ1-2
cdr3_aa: CASSPQRNGYTF
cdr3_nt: TGTGCCAGCAGCCCGCAGAGAAATGGCTACACCTTC

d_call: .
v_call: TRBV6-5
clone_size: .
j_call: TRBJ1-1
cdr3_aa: CASCRGKTEAFF
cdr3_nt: TGTGCCAGCTGTCGGGGGAAAACTGAAGCTTTCTTT

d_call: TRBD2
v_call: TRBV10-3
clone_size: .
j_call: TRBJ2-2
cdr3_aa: CAIQLAGGTGELFF
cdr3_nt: TGTGCCATCCAACTAGCGGGGGGGACCGGGGAGCTGTTTTTT

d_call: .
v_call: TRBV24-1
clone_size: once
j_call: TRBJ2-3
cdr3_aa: CATSDLEGPGTDTQYF
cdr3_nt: TGTGCCACCAGTGATTTGGAGGGACCGGGCACAGATACGCAGTATTTT

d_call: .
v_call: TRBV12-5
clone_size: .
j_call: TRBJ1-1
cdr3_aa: CASAAGGTEAFF
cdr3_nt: TGTGCTAGTGCCGCGGGAGGAACTGAAGCTTTCTTT

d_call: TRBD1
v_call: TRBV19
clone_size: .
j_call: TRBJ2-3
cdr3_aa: CASATGIVDTQYF
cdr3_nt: TGTGCCAGCGCGACAGGGATTGTGGATACGCAGTATTTT

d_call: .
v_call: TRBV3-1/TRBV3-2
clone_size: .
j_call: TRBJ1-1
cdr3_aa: CASSDSSFRDTEAFF
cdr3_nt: TGTGCCAGCAGCGACTCCTCTTTCAGGGATACTGAAGCTTTCTTT

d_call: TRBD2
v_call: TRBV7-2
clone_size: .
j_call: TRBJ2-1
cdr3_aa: CASSSSGVEQFF
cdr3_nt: TGTGCCAGCAGCTCTAGCGGGGTTGAGCAGTTCTTC

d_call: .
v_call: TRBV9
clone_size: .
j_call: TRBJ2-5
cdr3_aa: CASSVNQETQYF
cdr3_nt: TGTGCCAGCAGCGTCAACCAAGAGACCCAGTACTTC

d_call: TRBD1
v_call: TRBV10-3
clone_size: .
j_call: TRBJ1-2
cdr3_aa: CAISDLRQGTNYGYTF
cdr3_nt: TGTGCCATCAGCGATCTAAGACAGGGGACCAACTATGGCTACACCTTC

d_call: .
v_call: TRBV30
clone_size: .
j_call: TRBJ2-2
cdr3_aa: CALAGGELFF
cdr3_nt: TGTGCCTTGGCGGGCGGGGAGCTGTTTTTT

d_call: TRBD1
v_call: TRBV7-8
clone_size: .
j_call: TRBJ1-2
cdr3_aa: CASSSDRGIGGYTF
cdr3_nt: TGTGCCAGCAGCAGTGACAGGGGAATCGGGGGCTACACCTTC

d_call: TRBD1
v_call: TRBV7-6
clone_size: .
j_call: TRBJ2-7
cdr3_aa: CASSLGGQLSYEQYF
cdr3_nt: TGTGCCAGCAGCTTAGGGGGACAGCTCTCCTACGAGCAGTACTTC

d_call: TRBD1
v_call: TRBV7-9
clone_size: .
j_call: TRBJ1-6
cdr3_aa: CASSPQGQGDSPLHF
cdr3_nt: TGTGCCAGCAGCCCGCAGGGACAGGGGGATTCACCCCTCCACTTT

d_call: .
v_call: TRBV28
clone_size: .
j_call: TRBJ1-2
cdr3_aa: CASSLLIPRDENGYTF
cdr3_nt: TGTGCCAGCAGTTTATTGATTCCCAGGGACGAAAATGGCTACACCTTC

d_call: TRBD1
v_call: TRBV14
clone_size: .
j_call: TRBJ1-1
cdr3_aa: CASSQGAGGNTEAFF
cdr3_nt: TGTGCCAGCAGCCAAGGGGCAGGGGGAAACACTGAAGCTTTCTTT

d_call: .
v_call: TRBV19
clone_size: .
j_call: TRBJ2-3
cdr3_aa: CASRRDGASSDTQYF
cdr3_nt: TGTGCCAGTAGACGCGACGGTGCTAGTTCAGATACGCAGTATTTT

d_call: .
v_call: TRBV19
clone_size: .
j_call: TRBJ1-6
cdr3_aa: CASSMGISSYNSPLHF
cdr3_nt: TGTGCCAGTAGTATGGGCATAAGCTCCTATAATTCACCCCTCCACTTT